Listed below are T cell receptor beta chains from one sample, sequenced in a study of cytomegalovirus exposure and HLA in healthy donors. Profiled with immunoSEQ multiplex PCR; TCRdb holds only in-frame clones, not every one. The data contain 150,000 to 200,000 clones, roughly 80% of them seen just once; the ten biggest clones take up over 13%. Input material: PBMCs. Every receptor here comes from a woman between 40 and 55 years old in good health and CMV-seronegative. The CDR3 runs from the conserved cysteine through the conserved F or W. Each record gives: V gene, D gene, J gene, clone size, CDR3 DNA, CDR3 protein. A D gene is named only where the DNA matches it firmly. Where a row states a size, it is once, few, many or the class of an expanded clone; other rows omit it.

>TRBV4-2|.|TRBJ1-4|.
TGTGCCAGCAGCCAGGCCTCGGCAGGGGATAAACTGTTTTTT
CASSQASAGDKLFF
>TRBV4-3|TRBD2|TRBJ2-5|.
TGCGCCAGCAGCCAAGTCCGTCTAGCGGGAGGAGAAGAGACCCAGTACTTC
CASSQVRLAGGEETQYF
>TRBV12-5|.|TRBJ1-6|.
TGTGCTACCCCCTCAGGGGTTAATTCACCCCTCCACTTT
CATPSGVNSPLHF
>TRBV2|.|TRBJ2-4|few
TGTGCCAGCAGCGTGGACGGGAATCAAAACAGTCAGTACTTC
CASSVDGNQNSQYF
>TRBV19|TRBD2|TRBJ2-3|.
TGTGCCAGTAGTGTAACGAGGACTAGCGGGAGGCCCACAGATACGCAGTATTTT
CASSVTRTSGRPTDTQYF
>TRBV7-3|TRBD2|TRBJ2-7|.
TGTGCCAGCAGCCCAGGAGGGTCGGGACTAGGGGCCGAGCAGTACTTC
CASSPGGSGLGAEQYF
>TRBV11-2|TRBD2|TRBJ2-3|.
TGTGCCAGCAGCCCGACTAGCGGGGGGCATACAGATACGCAGTATTTT
CASSPTSGGHTDTQYF
>TRBV5-1|TRBD1|TRBJ1-1|.
TGCGCCAGCAGCCTCGGGACAGGGTCCCATGAGGGTGAAGCTTTCTTT
CASSLGTGSHEGEAFF
>TRBV11-2|TRBD2|TRBJ2-1|few
TGTGCCAGCAGCCATCTCCTACATGCGGGAGTTTACAATGAGCAGTTCTTC
CASSHLLHAGVYNEQFF
>TRBV30|.|TRBJ1-6|.
TGTGCCTGGACGGCCAGGGCAGGATATAATTCACCCCTCCACTTT
CAWTARAGYNSPLHF
>TRBV27|.|TRBJ2-3|few
TGTGCCAGCAGTCCCGGACTCACAGATACGCAGTATTTT
CASSPGLTDTQYF
>TRBV7-9|TRBD1|TRBJ2-7|.
TGTGCCAGCAGCGCAGGAGGAGTGGGACAGGACTTCCTCGAGCAGTACTTC
CASSAGGVGQDFLEQYF
>TRBV19|.|TRBJ2-5|.
TGTGCCAGTAGTGGGGGGGACACCCAAGAGACCCAGTACTTC
CASSGGDTQETQYF
>TRBV5-1|.|TRBJ2-7|.
TGCGCCAGCAGCGATAAGGGGCCGCTCCAGGGGCAGTACTTC
CASSDKGPLQGQYF
>TRBV4-2|.|TRBJ1-2|.
TGTGCCAGCAGCCAAGGGGGTGGGGACACCTATGGCTACACCTTC
CASSQGGGDTYGYTF
>TRBV18|.|TRBJ1-2|.
TGTGCCAGCTCACCCCCCGGGACCCCCTCGGGGGATGGCTACACCTTC
CASSPPGTPSGDGYTF
>TRBV5-4|TRBD1|TRBJ2-2|.
TGTGCCAGCAGCTTGGGACAGGGTACGTCCGGGGAGCTGTTTTTT
CASSLGQGTSGELFF
>TRBV5-4|TRBD1|TRBJ1-2|.
TGTGCCAGCAGCCGTAGGACAGGGGAAGGGAACTATGGCTACACCTTC
CASSRRTGEGNYGYTF
>TRBV7-8|TRBD1|TRBJ1-4|.
TGTGCCAGCAGCCTAAGAGCCGGGACAGGGAATGAAAAACTGTTTTTT
CASSLRAGTGNEKLFF
>TRBV27|TRBD2|TRBJ2-7|.
TGTGCCAGCAGTGTACTAGCGGCCTACGAGCAGTACTTC
CASSVLAAYEQYF
>TRBV15|TRBD1|TRBJ1-2|.
TGTGCCACCAGCCGTTCCGGGACAGGGAGGCACTATGGCTACACCTTC
CATSRSGTGRHYGYTF
>TRBV14|.|TRBJ2-7|few
TGTGCCAGCAGCAATACCTACGAGCAGTACTTC
CASSNTYEQYF
>TRBV28|.|TRBJ2-7|.
TGTGCCAGCTCGAGACTATCAAACGAGCAGTACTTC
CASSRLSNEQYF